This TCR beta chain stems from a study of blood T cell repertoires in COVID-19. Original analysis: Estimation of nucleated cell counts relied on the amplification of reference gene primers. The table came from immunoSEQ multiplex PCR; TCRdb's copy has only in-frame clones and leaves some out. V and J calls and clone size are given by that table; D and trimming were obtained from the DNA. The table has around 70,000 clones, approximately 90% seen once; the top ten hold about 7.3%. The CDR3 contains 16 residues. V shed 0 bases, J shed 1 base, and the junction held 5 bases outside the gene matches. Germline CDR1 MGHRA, CDR2 YSYEKL.

The receptor's source is a human donor in a cohort sampled during active COVID-19. Sequencing was carried out using peripheral blood. V and J are TRBV4-1 and TRBJ2-7, with 8 bases fitting TRBD2. CDR3 nucleotide sequence: TGCGCCAGCAGCCAAGACGCGACTAGCGCTTCCTACGAGCAGTACTTC. It translates to CASSQDATSASYEQYF.